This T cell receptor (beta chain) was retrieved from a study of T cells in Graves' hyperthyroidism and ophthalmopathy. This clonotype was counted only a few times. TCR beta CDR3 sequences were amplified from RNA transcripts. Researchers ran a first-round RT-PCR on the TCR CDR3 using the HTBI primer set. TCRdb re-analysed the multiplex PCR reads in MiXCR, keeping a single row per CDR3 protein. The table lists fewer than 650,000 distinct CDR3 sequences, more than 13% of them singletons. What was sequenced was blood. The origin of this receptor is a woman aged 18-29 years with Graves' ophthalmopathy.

The chain's CDR3 is CASSPGQGIEKLFF. The CDR3 DNA reads as TGTGCCAGCAGTCCGGGACAGGGGATTGAAAAACTGTTTTTT. The chain combines TRBV28 with TRBJ1-4, with 10 nucleotides matching TRBD1. Unmatched junction bases numbered 4, after V lost 5 bases and J lost 7 bases. In germline, CDR1 is MDHEN, CDR2 SYDVKM. The CDR3 is made up of 14 amino acids.